This T cell receptor (beta chain) originates from a study of T cells after yellow fever vaccination. Overall study context: The SMART-Seq v4 Ultra Low Input method served to prepare the low-cell-number fractions.

This clonotype was counted only a few times. Its target is unknown. TCRdb called the 5' RACE reads again in MiXCR, with one record for every CDR3 protein. The repertoire includes a few hundred thousand distinct CDR3 sequences, less than 9.5% of them detected once, and 15% to 20% sits in the top ten. Per germline, CDR1 LGHDT and CDR2 YNNKEL (reference sequence). This CDR3 has 16 residues. Losses at the gene ends were 1 base for V and 5 bases for J; bases not matched to a gene: 6. Findings and limits, study-wide: Once the booster was given, most primary-vaccination clones reappeared, at approximately 97% for CD4 and over 70% for CD8.

The sequence came from a young man who received the YFV17D yellow fever vaccine. The chain combines TRBV3-1 with TRBJ1-2; TRBD1 agrees at 11 bases. The source material was PBMCs, sampled more than 35 days after the first yellow fever vaccination. DNA of the CDR3: TGTGCCAGCAGCCAAGTAGGGACAGGGGGTCTATATGGCTACACCTTC. It specifies CASSQVGTGGLYGYTF.